This T cell receptor (beta chain) stems from a study of cytomegalovirus exposure and HLA in healthy donors. The PCR made use of 60 Vbeta and 13 Jbeta primers. Libraries were prepared by immunoSEQ multiplex PCR; TCRdb keeps only in-frame clonotypes and omits some of them. The specimen's table records just under 90,000 clones. Sequences were obtained from PBMCs. The clonotype comes from a girl aged 5-17 years in good health and CMV-seropositive.

For the CDR3, the DNA is TGCGCCAGCAGCCATGGGCAGGGACTAGCCCTGGAAGAGACCCAGTACTTC. It codes for CASSHGQGLALEETQYF. The J gene is TRBJ2-5, the V gene TRBV4-1; 9 bases match TRBD2. This CDR3 has 17 residues. The V segment lost 3 bases and the J segment 3 bases; nucleotides outside the gene matches: 11. Germline V gene sequence: CDR1 MGHRA, CDR2 YSYEKL.